The T cell receptor beta chain described here comes from a study of cytomegalovirus exposure and HLA in healthy donors. About the study: Of some 400 genotyped donors, 81% grouped in the Caucasian-associated ancestry cluster.

Trimming removed 4 bases from V and 0 bases from J, with 13 bases in between. This CDR3 spans 15 amino acids. From germline, CDR1 is SGHRS and CDR2 YFSETQ. Details on this clone: Its antigen is undetermined.

Primers for the PCR totalled 60 Vbeta and 13 Jbeta. TCRdb's copy holds only in-frame clones and misses some; the assay was immunoSEQ multiplex PCR. Of 180,000 or so clones in the sample, 75% were seen once. Study outcomes and limitations: A few CMV-associated chains were confirmed in vitro to be specific for CMV antigens. The study labeled more than 150 TCR beta chains cytomegalovirus-associated.

This TCR was recovered from a woman aged 40 to 55 in good health and CMV-seropositive. The specimen was PBMCs. This chain links TRBV5-1 with TRBJ1-2; D is perhaps TRBD1 (5 bases). In nucleotides, the CDR3 is TGCGCCAGCAGCCCCGGGGGGGGAGCTAACTATGGCTACACCTTC. Its translation is CASSPGGGANYGYTF.